Listed here is a single T cell receptor (beta chain). Measured with immunoSEQ multiplex PCR; TCRdb has only the in-frame clones, and not every one. The sample consists of approximately 12,000 clones, around 58% of them appearing once. These data originate in a study of neoadjuvant anti-PD-1 for oral cavity cancer. The clonotype originates from a person aged 40-85 years with oral cavity squamous cell carcinoma. The material was tumor tissue, obtained before nivolumab (anti-PD-1) treatment.

The CDR3 DNA sequence: TGTGCCTGGAGTGACAGGGTAGGGCAGCCCCAGCATTTT. Residues: CAWSDRVGQPQHF. This rearrangement joins TRBV30 to TRBJ1-5; D might be TRBD1 (6 bases). Looked up from germline, CDR1 is GTSNPN and CDR2 is SVGIG (reference sequence). The germline V and J ends were trimmed by 1 base and 7 bases, with 11 bases remaining between them. The CDR3 has 13 amino acids.